The source of this TCR beta chain is a study of T-cell memory formation after mild COVID-19. Looking at the study overall: TCR clusters showed largely donor specificity.

TCRdb re-analysed the 5' RACE reads in MiXCR, keeping a single row per CDR3 protein. Of some 450,000 distinct CDR3 sequences in the sample, around 19% were seen once. The study, taken as a whole, reports: The SARS-CoV-2 specificity of second-wave clones reaching peak at day 37 remained unverified. Contracting clones, day 15 to 85, had balanced CD4/CD8, and later expanders favored CD4+. Memory from before infection featured some responding clones, which suggests cross-reactive memory joined.

Trimming removed 5 bases from V and 3 bases from J, with 15 bases in between. CDR1 is SEHNR, CDR2 FQNEAQ, per germline (reference sequence). The length of the CDR3 is 15 residues. In the case of this clonotype: Antigen specificity is unknown.

The genes are TRBV7-9 and TRBJ2-3; perhaps TRBD2 as D (5 bases). Sequenced material: PBMCs or a T cell subset sorted from them (not recorded which). The sequence came from an adult woman who had mild COVID-19 (a few samples of this study predate the infection). Cell type and time point are not known. The CDR3 is CASSQSGRSTDTQYF. DNA for the CDR3: TGTGCCAGCAGCCAGTCGGGAAGAAGTACAGATACGCAGTATTTT.